A few counts support the clone carrying this T cell receptor (beta chain). These data belong to a study of blood T cells in healthy people across ages. The ends were cut back, 6 bases at V and 5 bases at J, with 14 bases in the middle. This CDR3 spans 14 amino acids. CDR1 and CDR2 from the germline V gene are MGHDK and SYGVNS. Next came a second PCR, run for roughly 6 to 11 cycles, which used a sample-barcoded 5' primer along with a J-beta primer mix. TCRdb itself ran the 5' RACE reads through MiXCR, one entry per CDR3 protein. The repertoire has some 1.8 million distinct CDR3 sequences, around 40% of them found once; the top ten carry 23%.

Specimen: blood. This chain joins TRBV25-1 and TRBJ1-5; D ambiguous. The TCR was taken from a human donor in good health. CDR3 amino acids: CASSDRVSHQPQHF. As DNA, the CDR3 is TGTGCCAGCAGCGACCGTGTTTCACATCAGCCCCAGCATTTT. Full variable domain (rest looked up from reference TRBV25-1 and TRBJ1-5): EADIYQTPRYLVIGTGKKITLECSQTMGHDKMYWYQQDPGMELHLIHYSYGVNSTEKGDLSSESTVSRIRTEHFPLTLESARPSHTSQYLCASSDRVSHQPQHFGDGTRLSIL.